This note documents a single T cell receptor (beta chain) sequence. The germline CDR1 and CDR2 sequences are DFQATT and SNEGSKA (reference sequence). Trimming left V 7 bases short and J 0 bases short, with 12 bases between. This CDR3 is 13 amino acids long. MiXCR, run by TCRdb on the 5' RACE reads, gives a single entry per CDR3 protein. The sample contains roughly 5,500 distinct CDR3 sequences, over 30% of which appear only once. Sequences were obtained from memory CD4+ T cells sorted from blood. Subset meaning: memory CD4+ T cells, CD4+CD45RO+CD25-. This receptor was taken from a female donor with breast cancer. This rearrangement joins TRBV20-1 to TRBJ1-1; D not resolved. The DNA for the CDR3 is TGCAGTGTTAGTGTCCCTATGAACACTGAAGCTTTCTTT. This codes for CSVSVPMNTEAFF.